This record covers a single TCR beta chain. As yet, its antigen is unknown. Additional DNA sequences in this sample encode the identical CDR3. The data were taken from a study of shared clonotypes between healthy human individuals. Study in general: CD4 naive and CD4 memory each took three plates per donor, while CD8 naive took two and CD8 memory one. General study results and limits: The sharing of 5% to 6.5% of naive CD4 clonotypes was seen across several donors. The study found lower generation probabilities in non-shared clonotypes than in those shared by all four donors. A small donor pool kept down the genetic and exposure-history diversity that was represented.

The naive CD8 subset, CD45RO-negative cells positively selected for CCR7, excluded terminally differentiated effector memory CD45RA+ cells. Trimming stripped 1 base from V and 0 bases from J, with 7 bases between. Germline loops: CDR1 SGHTS, CDR2 YDEGEE. This CDR3 spans 14 amino acids. TCRdb keeps only in-frame clones here, not all; method: immunoSEQ multiplex PCR. The data contain some 2 million clones, approximately 94% of them singletons. This chain joins TRBV5-8 and TRBJ1-1, with D perhaps TRBD1 (5 bases). Sequencing was done on a sample of naive CD8+ T cells sorted from blood. This TCR was sampled from a man younger than 35 in good health. For the CDR3, the DNA is TGTGCCAGCAGCTTGACAGGAATGAACACTGAAGCTTTCTTT. Its protein product is CASSLTGMNTEAFF.